Listed here is a single TCR beta chain. Its antigen is unknown. This sample stems from a study of cytomegalovirus exposure and HLA in healthy donors. The PCR made use of 60 Vbeta and 13 Jbeta primers. This table comes from immunoSEQ multiplex PCR, and its TCRdb copy is limited to in-frame clones, with some not included. The sample has 160,000 or so clones, about 77% seen once. CDR3 size: 15 residues. Germline CDR1 is MNHEY and CDR2 is SVGAGI. The J segment lost 4 bases and the V segment lost 5 bases, leaving 8 bases of the junction unmatched. Study-wide points: In a later analysis, DRB1 alleles had the most associated TCRs; HLA-C alleles the fewest. Later on, a genetic analysis was performed. It linked a missense variant in DCLRE1C with V- and J-gene trimming of TCR beta.

This TCR was recovered from a woman between 45 and 60 years old in good health and CMV-seronegative. Sequencing was carried out using PBMCs. V usage is TRBV6-5 and J usage is TRBJ2-7; 10 bases line up with TRBD1. CDR3 nucleotides: TGTGCCAGCAGTCCCGACAGGGGGCTAGGGTACGAGCAGTACTTC. As protein: CASSPDRGLGYEQYF.